This T cell receptor (beta chain) was captured by sequencing in a study of regulatory T cells in long-lasting Graves disease. This clonotype was recorded at least ten times. HTBI primers from iRepertoire and Arm-PCR of CDR3 regions yielded the TCR beta libraries. From the multiplex PCR reads, TCRdb called clonotypes with MiXCR, one entry per CDR3 protein. Of around 500,000 distinct CDR3 sequences in the sample, about 16% were seen once. As to time point: newly diagnosed GD, antithyroid drugs for less than 3 months. Generation of the TCR library employed RNA extracted from PBMCs. Germline CDR1 MDHEN, CDR2 SYDVKM. The CDR3 covers 19 residues. Trimming removed 4 bases from V and 2 bases from J; junction bases left unmatched: 17. These data were likewise used in another study, on T cells in Graves' hyperthyroidism and ophthalmopathy.

The rearrangement uses TRBV28 and TRBJ2-3, with 8 bases identical to TRBD1. This TCR came from a middle-aged woman with Graves disease. This material consisted of peripheral blood mononuclear cells (PBMCs), taken at new diagnosis, from a patient treated with antithyroid drugs. The CDR3 is CASSSDPLDRDRYTDTQYF. CDR3 nucleotide sequence: TGTGCCAGCAGTTCCGATCCCCTGGACAGGGATCGTTACACAGATACGCAGTATTTT.